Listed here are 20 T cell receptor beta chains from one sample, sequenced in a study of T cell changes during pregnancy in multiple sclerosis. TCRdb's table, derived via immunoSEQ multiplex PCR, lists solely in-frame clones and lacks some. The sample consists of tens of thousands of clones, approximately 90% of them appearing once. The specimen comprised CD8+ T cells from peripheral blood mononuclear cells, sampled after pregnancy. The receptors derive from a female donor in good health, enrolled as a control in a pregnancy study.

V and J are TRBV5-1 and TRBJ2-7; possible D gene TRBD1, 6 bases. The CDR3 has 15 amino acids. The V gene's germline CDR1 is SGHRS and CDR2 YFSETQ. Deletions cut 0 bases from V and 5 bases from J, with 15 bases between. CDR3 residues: CASSLVVAGEDEQYF. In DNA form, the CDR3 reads TGCGCCAGCAGCTTGGTGGTTGCAGGGGAAGACGAGCAGTACTTC. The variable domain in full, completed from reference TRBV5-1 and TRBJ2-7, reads KAGVTQTPRYLIKTRGQQVTLSCSPISGHRSVSWYQQTPGQGLQFLFEYFSETQRNKGNFPGRFSGRQFSNSRSEMNVSTLELGDSALYLCASSLVVAGEDEQYFGPGTRLTVT.

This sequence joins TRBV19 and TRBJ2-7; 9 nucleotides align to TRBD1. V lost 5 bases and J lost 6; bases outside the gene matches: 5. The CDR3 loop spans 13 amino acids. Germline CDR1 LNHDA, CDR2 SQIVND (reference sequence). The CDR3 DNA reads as TGTGCCAGTAGTTGGGGACAGGGTGGCGAGCAGTACTTC. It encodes CASSWGQGGEQYF.

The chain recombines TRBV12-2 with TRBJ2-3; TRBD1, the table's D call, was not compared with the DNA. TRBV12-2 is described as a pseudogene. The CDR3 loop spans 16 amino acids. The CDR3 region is CASRLEDRASTDTQYF. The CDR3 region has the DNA TGTGCAAGTCGCTTAGAGGACAGGGCATCAACAGATACGCAGTATTTT.

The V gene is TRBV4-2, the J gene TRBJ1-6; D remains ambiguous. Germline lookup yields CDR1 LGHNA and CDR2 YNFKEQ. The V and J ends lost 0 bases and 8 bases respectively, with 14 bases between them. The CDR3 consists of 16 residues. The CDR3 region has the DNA TGTGCCAGCAGCCAAGATATGGAACAGCGGTATTCACCCCTCCACTTT. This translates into CASSQDMEQRYSPLHF.

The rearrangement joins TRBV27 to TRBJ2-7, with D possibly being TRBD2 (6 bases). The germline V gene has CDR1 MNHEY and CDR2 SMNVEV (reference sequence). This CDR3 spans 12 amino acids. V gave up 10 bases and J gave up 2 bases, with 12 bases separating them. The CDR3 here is CATVGGTYEQYF. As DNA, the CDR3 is TGTGCCACCGTCGGGGGAACCTACGAGCAGTACTTC.

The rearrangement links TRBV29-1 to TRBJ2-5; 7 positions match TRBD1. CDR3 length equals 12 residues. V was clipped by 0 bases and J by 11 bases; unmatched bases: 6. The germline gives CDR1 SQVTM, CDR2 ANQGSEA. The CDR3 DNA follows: TGCAGCGTTGAAGATGTCGGACAGGTTCAGTACTTC. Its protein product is CSVEDVGQVQYF.

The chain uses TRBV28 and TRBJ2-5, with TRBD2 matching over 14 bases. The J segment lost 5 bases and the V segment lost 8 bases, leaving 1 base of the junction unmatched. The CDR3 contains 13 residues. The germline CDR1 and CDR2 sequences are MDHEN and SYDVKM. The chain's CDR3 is CASRTSGRETQYF. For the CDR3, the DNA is TGTGCCAGCCGGACTAGCGGGAGGGAGACCCAGTACTTC. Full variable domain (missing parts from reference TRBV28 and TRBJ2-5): DVKVTQSSRYLVKRTGEKVFLECVQDMDHENMFWYRQDPGLGLRLIYFSYDVKMKEKGDIPEGYSVSREKKERFSLILESASTNQTSMYLCASRTSGRETQYFGPGTRLLVL.

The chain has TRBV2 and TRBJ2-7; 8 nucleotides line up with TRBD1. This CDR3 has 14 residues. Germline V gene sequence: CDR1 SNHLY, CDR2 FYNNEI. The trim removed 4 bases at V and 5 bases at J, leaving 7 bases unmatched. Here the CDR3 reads CASSGDRWVDEQYF. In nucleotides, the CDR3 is TGTGCCAGCAGTGGGGACAGGTGGGTGGACGAGCAGTACTTC.

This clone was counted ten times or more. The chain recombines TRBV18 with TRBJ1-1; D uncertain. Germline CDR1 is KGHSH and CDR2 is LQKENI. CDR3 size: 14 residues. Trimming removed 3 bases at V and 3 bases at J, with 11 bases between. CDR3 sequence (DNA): TGTGCCAGCTCACCCTGGCGGGAGGACACTGAAGCTTTCTTT. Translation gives CASSPWREDTEAFF.

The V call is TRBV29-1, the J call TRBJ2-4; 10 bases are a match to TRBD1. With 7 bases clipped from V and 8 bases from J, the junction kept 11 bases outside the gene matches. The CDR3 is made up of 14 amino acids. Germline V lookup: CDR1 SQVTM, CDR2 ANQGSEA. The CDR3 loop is CSAYPGQGKDIQYF. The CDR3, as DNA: TGCAGCGCCTACCCGGGACAGGGGAAGGACATTCAGTACTTC.

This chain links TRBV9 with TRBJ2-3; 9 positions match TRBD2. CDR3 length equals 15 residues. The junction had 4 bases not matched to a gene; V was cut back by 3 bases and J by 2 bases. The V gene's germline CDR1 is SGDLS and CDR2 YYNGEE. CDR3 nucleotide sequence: TGTGCCAGCAGCGGCGGCGGGGGGGACACAGATACGCAGTATTTT. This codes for CASSGGGGDTDTQYF. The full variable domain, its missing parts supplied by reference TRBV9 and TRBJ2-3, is DSGVTQTPKHLITATGQRVTLRCSPRSGDLSVYWYQQSLDQGLQFLIQYYNGEERAKGNILERFSAQQFPDLHSELNLSSLELGDSALYFCASSGGGGDTDTQYFGPGTRLTVL.

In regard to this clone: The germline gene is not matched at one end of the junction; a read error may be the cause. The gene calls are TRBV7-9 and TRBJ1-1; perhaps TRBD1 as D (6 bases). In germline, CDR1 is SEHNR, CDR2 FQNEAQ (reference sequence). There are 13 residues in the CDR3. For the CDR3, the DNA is TGCGCCAGCAGCCAAGGGGGTCGTCCTGAAGCTTTCTTT. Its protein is CASSQGGRPEAFF.

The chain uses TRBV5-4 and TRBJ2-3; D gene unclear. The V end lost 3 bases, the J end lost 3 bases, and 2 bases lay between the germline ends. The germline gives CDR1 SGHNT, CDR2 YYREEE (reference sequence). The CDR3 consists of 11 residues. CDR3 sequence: CASSSTDTQYF. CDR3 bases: TGTGCCAGCAGCTCTACAGATACGCAGTATTTT.

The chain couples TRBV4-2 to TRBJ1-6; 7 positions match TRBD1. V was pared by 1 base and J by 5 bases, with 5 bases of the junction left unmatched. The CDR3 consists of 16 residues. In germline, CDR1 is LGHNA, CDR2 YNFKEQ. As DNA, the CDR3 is TGTGCCAGCAGCCAAGGAAAACAGGGGAATAATTCACCCCTCCACTTT. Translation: CASSQGKQGNNSPLHF.

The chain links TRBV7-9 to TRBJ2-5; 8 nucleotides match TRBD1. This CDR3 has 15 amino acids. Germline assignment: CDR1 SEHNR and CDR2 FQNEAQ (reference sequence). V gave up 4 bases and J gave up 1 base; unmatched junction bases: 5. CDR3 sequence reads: CASSSTGAFQETQYF. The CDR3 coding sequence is TGTGCCAGCAGCTCGACAGGGGCATTCCAAGAGACCCAGTACTTC.

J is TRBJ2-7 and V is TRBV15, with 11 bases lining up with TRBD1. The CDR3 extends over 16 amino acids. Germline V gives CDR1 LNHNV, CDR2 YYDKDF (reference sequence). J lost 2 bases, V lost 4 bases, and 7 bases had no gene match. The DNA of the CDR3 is TGTGCCACCAGCAAAGTTGGACAGGGGGCCGCCTACGAGCAGTACTTC. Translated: CATSKVGQGAAYEQYF.

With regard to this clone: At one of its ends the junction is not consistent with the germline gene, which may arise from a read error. This CDR3 is CAISDPGVLEGRIF. The CDR3 nucleotides read TGTGCCATCAGTGATCCGGGGGTTCTAGAAGGTAGGATCTTT. The gene calls are TRBV10-3 and TRBJ1-1; the D gene is possibly TRBD1 (5 bases). This CDR3 has 14 residues. The germline gives CDR1 ENHRY, CDR2 SYGVKD.

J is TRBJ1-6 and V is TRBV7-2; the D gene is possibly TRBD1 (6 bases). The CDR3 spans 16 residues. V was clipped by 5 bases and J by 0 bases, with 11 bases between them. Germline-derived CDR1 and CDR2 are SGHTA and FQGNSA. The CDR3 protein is CASSPGGTSYNSPLHF. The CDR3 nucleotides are TGTGCCAGCAGCCCGGGGGGCACCTCCTATAATTCACCCCTCCACTTT.

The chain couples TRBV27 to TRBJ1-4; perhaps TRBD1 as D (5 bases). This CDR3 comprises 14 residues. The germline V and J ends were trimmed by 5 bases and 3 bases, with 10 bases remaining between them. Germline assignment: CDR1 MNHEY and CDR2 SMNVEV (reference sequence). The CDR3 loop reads CASSPRDSNEKLFF. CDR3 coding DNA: TGTGCCAGCAGTCCCCGGGACTCTAATGAAAAACTGTTTTTT.

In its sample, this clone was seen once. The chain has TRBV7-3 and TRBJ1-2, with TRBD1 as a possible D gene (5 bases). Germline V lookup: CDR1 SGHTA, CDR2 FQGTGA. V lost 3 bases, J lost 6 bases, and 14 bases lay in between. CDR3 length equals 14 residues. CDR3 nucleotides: TGTGCCAGCAGCTTTATGTCGGGGGAGGATGGCTACACCTTC. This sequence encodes CASSFMSGEDGYTF.